Described below is a single T cell receptor (beta chain) sequence and its context. V was clipped by 6 bases and J by 3 bases, with 15 bases between them. Germline CDR1 and CDR2: KGHSH and LQKENI. This CDR3 comprises 14 residues. This sample was taken from a study of early T cells in non-severe SARS-CoV-2 infection. TCRdb re-analysed the 5' RACE reads in MiXCR, keeping a single row per CDR3 protein. The data contain tens of thousands of distinct CDR3 sequences, 10% to 15% of them singletons. V gene TRBV18 combines with J gene TRBJ2-7; D ambiguous. What was sequenced was whole blood. This clonotype originated in an adult who was a healthcare worker with PCR-confirmed SARS-CoV-2 infection or an uninfected control (not recorded which). The CDR3 spells CASSFLQGNYEQYF. The CDR3, as DNA: TGTGCCAGCTCCTTCTTACAAGGGAACTACGAGCAGTACTTC.